This T cell receptor (beta chain) was identified in a study of T cell responses to AZD1222 COVID-19 vaccine. Profiled with immunoSEQ multiplex PCR; TCRdb holds only in-frame clones, not every one. The sample yields fewer than 200,000 clones, 92% seen once. CDR3 length: 18 residues. The TCR comes from an adult in good health. This sequence joins TRBV12-1 and TRBJ1-6. TRBV12-1 is listed as a pseudogene. Sequenced here: peripheral blood, sampled on day 0 of MenACWY control vaccination. The CDR3 DNA reads TGTGCCAGCAGCTTTAGGGACGACTGGGGGATATATAATTCACCCCTCCACTTT. It yields the protein CASSFRDDWGIYNSPLHF.